A single sample is the source of the 16 T cell receptor beta chains below, sequenced in a study of identical twins (dated by TCRdb to the mid-2010s). Libraries were made using 5' RACE. Sequencer: Illumina HiSeq 2000. In TCRdb, the public reads were trimmed at Q25 with fastp and aligned with MiXCR, with productive beta chains retained. One record per CDR3 amino acid sequence lists the most common genes and DNA. The sample profile shows around 200,000 distinct CDR3 sequences; about a tenth of them were found once. The ten largest clones capture around 5.1% of the sample. Sequencing was performed on memory (CD45RO+) T cells sorted from blood. This specimen's cell subset or site label, per the study, means: CD45RO+ enriched T cells. The receptor source for this set is a woman younger than 35 in good health.

This chain uses TRBV4-2 with TRBJ2-5; TRBD2 agrees at 7 bases. Germline V CDR1 and CDR2: LGHNA, YNFKEQ. This CDR3 contains 15 residues. J was trimmed by 2 bases and V by 0 bases; bases with no gene match: 3. The chain's CDR3 is CASSQDRGLQETQYF. The CDR3 DNA is TGTGCCAGCAGCCAAGATAGGGGACTACAAGAGACCCAGTACTTC.

The chain couples TRBV20-1 to TRBJ1-2, with TRBD1 identical over 7 bases. Trimming cost V 6 bases and J 7 bases; bases outside gene matches: 14. The CDR3 totals 14 residues. Per germline, CDR1 DFQATT and CDR2 SNEGSKA (reference sequence). The CDR3 loop is CSANRGGARGGYTF. DNA for the CDR3: TGCAGTGCAAACCGAGGGGGCGCCCGGGGTGGCTACACCTTC.

V gene TRBV3-1 combines with J gene TRBJ2-3; 8 bases match TRBD2. The CDR3 contains 16 residues. With V trimmed by 3 bases and J by 3 bases, 8 bases remained unmatched. Germline CDR1 and CDR2: LGHDT and YNNKEL (reference sequence). The CDR3 loop reads CASSHMRAGGTDTQYF. The CDR3, as DNA: TGTGCCAGCAGCCATATGAGGGCGGGAGGAACAGATACGCAGTATTTT.

At least ten counts were recorded for this clonotype. CDR3 protein: CASKTGGNNQPQHF. The CDR3 nucleotides read TGTGCCAGTAAGACAGGGGGAAACAATCAGCCCCAGCATTTT. The chain links TRBV7-2 to TRBJ1-5; 9 bases map to TRBD1. The CDR3 is made up of 14 amino acids. Germline V gene data show CDR1 as SGHTA and CDR2 as FQGNSA. Germline trimming cut 9 bases from V and 3 bases from J; bases unmatched to any gene: 6.

The chain couples TRBV11-2 to TRBJ2-1; 9 nucleotides match TRBD2. The ends lost 3 bases at V and 5 bases at J; junction bases unmatched: 14. The CDR3 covers 18 residues. The germline CDR1 and CDR2 sequences are SGHAT and FQNNGV. DNA of the CDR3: TGTGCCAGCAGCTTCTCAGGAAGGGGCGGGAGGGTAGACAATGAGCAGTTCTTC. Translation: CASSFSGRGGRVDNEQFF. Using reference TRBV11-2 and TRBJ2-1 for the parts outside the CDR3, the full variable domain is EAGVAQSPRYKIIEKRQSVAFWCNPISGHATLYWYQQILGQGPKLLIQFQNNGVVDDSQLPKDRFSAERLKGVDSTLKIQPAKLEDSAVYLCASSFSGRGGRVDNEQFFGPGTRLTVL.

The V and J genes are TRBV27 and TRBJ1-2; D perhaps matches TRBD1 (6 bases). The length of the CDR3 is 14 residues. The germline CDR1 and CDR2 sequences are MNHEY and SMNVEV (reference sequence). V lost 6 bases and J lost 0, with 11 bases in between. The CDR3 DNA is TGTGCCAGCAGAGAGACAGGAGCTAACTATGGCTACACCTTC. Its translation is CASRETGANYGYTF.

V usage is TRBV30 and J usage is TRBJ2-1; no definite D call. Germline V lookup: CDR1 GTSNPN, CDR2 SVGIG (reference sequence). The CDR3 runs to 12 residues. V dropped 5 bases and J dropped 7 bases, with 12 bases sitting between them. This chain's CDR3 is CAWVSGWNEQFF. The CDR3 DNA sequence: TGTGCCTGGGTTAGTGGGTGGAATGAGCAGTTCTTC.

This clonotype was observed at least ten times. The chain combines TRBV6-1 with TRBJ2-7, with TRBD2 matching 7 bases. This CDR3 contains 14 residues. From germline, CDR1 is MNHNS and CDR2 SASEGT. V trimming: 5 bases; J trimming: 0 bases; junction bases outside the gene matches: 4. The CDR3 DNA follows: TGTGCCAGCAGTCGCCGGGACTACTCCTACGAGCAGTACTTC. This gives the protein CASSRRDYSYEQYF.

This clonotype was recorded a few times. The chain combines TRBV29-1 with TRBJ1-1; the D is unclear. V dropped 4 bases and J dropped 5 bases, with 11 bases sitting between them. Germline V gene sequence: CDR1 SQVTM, CDR2 ANQGSEA. The CDR3 consists of 12 residues. The CDR3 spells CSVVAWETEAFF. The CDR3 DNA follows: TGCAGCGTTGTGGCCTGGGAAACTGAAGCTTTCTTT.

The chain combines TRBV6-2 or TRBV6-3 with TRBJ1-1, with a weak D call TRBD1 (6 bases). V gave up 6 bases and J gave up 6 bases, with 14 bases separating them. The CDR3 length is 13 residues. Germline V gene sequence: CDR1 MNHEY, CDR2 SVGEGT. This chain's CDR3 is CASSPGGHAEAFF. CDR3 DNA sequence: TGTGCCAGCAGCCCGGGGGGGCACGCTGAAGCTTTCTTT.

In its sample, this clonotype was seen many times. The gene calls are TRBV27 and TRBJ1-2; D gene uncertain. V was trimmed by 3 bases and J by 2 bases, leaving 16 bases between them. The germline CDR1 and CDR2 sequences are MNHEY and SMNVEV (reference sequence). This CDR3 has 16 amino acids. CDR3 DNA sequence: TGTGCCAGCAGTTTTACGTCGGGCCTGGGGAACTATGGCTACACCTTC. It specifies CASSFTSGLGNYGYTF.

This clonotype was counted at least ten times. The chain recombines TRBV5-1 with TRBJ2-3, with D perhaps TRBD2 (5 bases). Per germline, CDR1 SGHRS and CDR2 YFSETQ. Deletions cut 5 bases from V and 0 bases from J, with 7 bases between. The length of the CDR3 is 13 residues. The CDR3 reads CASRAASTDTQYF. The DNA of the CDR3 is TGCGCCAGCAGAGCGGCTAGCACAGATACGCAGTATTTT.

This clonotype was picked up many times. This rearrangement joins TRBV7-2 to TRBJ1-1; 7 nucleotides agree with TRBD1. The CDR3 is 17 residues long. Unmatched junction bases numbered 12, after V lost 1 base and J lost 4 bases. From germline, CDR1 is SGHTA and CDR2 FQGNSA. CDR3 residues: CASSLVPIGQVGTEAFF. CDR3 nucleotides: TGTGCCAGCAGCTTAGTACCGATAGGACAGGTGGGCACTGAAGCTTTCTTT.

V and J are TRBV7-8 and TRBJ1-4; 8 bases line up with TRBD1. Germline CDR1 reads SGHVS; CDR2 reads FQNEAQ. J lost 6 bases, V lost 0 bases, and 12 bases had no gene match. The CDR3 length is 18 residues. CDR3 residues: CASSLAPGTGGLYEKLFF. CDR3 DNA sequence: TGTGCCAGCAGCTTAGCCCCCGGGACAGGAGGGCTGTATGAAAAACTGTTTTTT.

This clonotype was seen at least ten times. J is TRBJ2-3 and V is TRBV4-3, with 10 nucleotides matching TRBD2. The trim removed 5 bases at V and 1 base at J, leaving 3 bases unmatched. Germline V gene sequence: CDR1 LGHNA, CDR2 YSLEER. The CDR3 has 15 residues. The CDR3 DNA follows: TGCGCCAGCAGCACGCTAGCGGGAGGCACAGATACGCAGTATTTT. Protein product: CASSTLAGGTDTQYF.

The chain uses TRBV3-1 and TRBJ2-3; 7 bases match TRBD1. Trimming at V came to 1 base and at J to 1 base, leaving 5 bases not matched to a gene. The CDR3 sequence is 16 residues long. Per the germline V gene, CDR1 is LGHDT and CDR2 is YNNKEL (reference sequence). The CDR3 DNA reads as TGTGCCAGCAGCCAAGTTCGGACAGGAGGCACAGATACGCAGTATTTT. This encodes CASSQVRTGGTDTQYF.